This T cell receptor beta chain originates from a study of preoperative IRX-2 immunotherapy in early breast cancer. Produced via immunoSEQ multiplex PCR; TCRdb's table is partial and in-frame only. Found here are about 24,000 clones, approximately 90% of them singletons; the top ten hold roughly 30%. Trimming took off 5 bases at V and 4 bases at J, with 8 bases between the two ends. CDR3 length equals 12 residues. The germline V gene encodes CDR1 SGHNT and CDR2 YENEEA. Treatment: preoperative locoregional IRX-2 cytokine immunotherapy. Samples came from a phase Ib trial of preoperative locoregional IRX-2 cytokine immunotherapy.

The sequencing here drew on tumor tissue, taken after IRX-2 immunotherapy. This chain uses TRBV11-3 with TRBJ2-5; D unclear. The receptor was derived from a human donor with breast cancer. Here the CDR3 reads CASSPNGETQYF. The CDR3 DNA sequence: TGTGCCAGCAGCCCTAACGGAGAGACCCAGTACTTC.